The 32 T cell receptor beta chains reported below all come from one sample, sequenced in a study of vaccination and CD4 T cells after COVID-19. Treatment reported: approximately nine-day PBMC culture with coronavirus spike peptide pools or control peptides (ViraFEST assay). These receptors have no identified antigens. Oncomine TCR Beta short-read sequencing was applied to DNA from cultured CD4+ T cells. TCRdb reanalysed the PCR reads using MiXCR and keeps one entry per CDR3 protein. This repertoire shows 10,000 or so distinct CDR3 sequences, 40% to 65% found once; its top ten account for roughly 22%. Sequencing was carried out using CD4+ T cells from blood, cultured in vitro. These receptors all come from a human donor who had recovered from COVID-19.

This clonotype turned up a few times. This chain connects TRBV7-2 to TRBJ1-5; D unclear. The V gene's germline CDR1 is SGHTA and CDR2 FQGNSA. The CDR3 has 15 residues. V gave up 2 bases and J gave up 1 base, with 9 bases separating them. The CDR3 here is CASSLKVASNQPQHF. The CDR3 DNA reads TGTGCCAGCAGCTTAAAGGTCGCAAGCAATCAGCCCCAGCATTTT.

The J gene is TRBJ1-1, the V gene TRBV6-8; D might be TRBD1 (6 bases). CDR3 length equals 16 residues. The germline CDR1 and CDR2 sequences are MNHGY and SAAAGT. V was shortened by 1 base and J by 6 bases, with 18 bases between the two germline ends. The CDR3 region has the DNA TGTGCCAGCAGTTACTGGCCCAGGGGCCAAGGCCCTGAAGCTTTCTTT. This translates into CASSYWPRGQGPEAFF.

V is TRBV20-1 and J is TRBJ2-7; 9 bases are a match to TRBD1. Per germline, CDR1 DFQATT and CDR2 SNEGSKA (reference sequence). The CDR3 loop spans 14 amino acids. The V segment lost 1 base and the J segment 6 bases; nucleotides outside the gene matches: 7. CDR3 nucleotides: TGCAGTGCTAGAGCCGGACAGGGGAGCCCCGAGCAGTACTTC. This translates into CSARAGQGSPEQYF.

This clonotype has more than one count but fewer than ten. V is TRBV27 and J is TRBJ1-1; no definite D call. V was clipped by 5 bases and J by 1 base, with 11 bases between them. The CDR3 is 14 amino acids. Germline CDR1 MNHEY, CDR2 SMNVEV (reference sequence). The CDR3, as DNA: TGTGCCAGCAGTCCACTAAGGCAGAACACTGAAGCTTTCTTT. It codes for CASSPLRQNTEAFF.

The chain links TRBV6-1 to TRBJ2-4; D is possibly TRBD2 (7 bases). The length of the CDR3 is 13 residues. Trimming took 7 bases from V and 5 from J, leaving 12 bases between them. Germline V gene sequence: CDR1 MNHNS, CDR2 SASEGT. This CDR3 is CASIRGGENIQYF. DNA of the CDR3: TGTGCCAGCATCCGAGGGGGGGAAAACATTCAGTACTTC.

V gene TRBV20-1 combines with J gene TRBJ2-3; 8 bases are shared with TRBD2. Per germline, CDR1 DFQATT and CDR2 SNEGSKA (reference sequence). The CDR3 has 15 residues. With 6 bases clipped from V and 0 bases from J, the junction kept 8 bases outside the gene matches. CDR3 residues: CSAPGRGASTDTQYF. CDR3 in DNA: TGCAGTGCCCCCGGGCGGGGGGCTAGCACAGATACGCAGTATTTT.

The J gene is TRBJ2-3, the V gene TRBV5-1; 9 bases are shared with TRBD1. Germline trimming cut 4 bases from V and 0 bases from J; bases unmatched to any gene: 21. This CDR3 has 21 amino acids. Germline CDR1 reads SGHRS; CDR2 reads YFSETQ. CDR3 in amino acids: CASSSGQGFEPPFLSTDTQYF. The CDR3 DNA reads TGCGCCAGCAGCAGCGGACAGGGGTTCGAGCCACCGTTTCTTAGCACAGATACGCAGTATTTT.

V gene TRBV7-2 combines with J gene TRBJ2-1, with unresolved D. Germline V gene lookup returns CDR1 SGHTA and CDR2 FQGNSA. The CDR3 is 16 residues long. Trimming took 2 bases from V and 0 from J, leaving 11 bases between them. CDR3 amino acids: CASSLIPGRSYNEQFF. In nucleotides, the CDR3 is TGTGCCAGCAGCTTAATTCCGGGCCGCTCCTACAATGAGCAGTTCTTC. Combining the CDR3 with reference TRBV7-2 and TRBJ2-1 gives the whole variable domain GAGVSQSPSNKVTEKGKDVELRCDPISGHTALYWYRQSLGQGLEFLIYFQGNSAPDKSGLPSDRFSAERTGGSVSTLTIQRTQQEDSAVYLCASSLIPGRSYNEQFFGPGTRLTVL.

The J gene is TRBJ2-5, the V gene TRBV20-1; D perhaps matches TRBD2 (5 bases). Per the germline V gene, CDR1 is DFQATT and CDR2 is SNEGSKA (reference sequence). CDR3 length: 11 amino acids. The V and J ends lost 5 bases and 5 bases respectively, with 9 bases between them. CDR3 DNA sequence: TGCAGTGCTTCCTCGGGGGAGACCCAGTACTTC. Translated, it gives CSASSGETQYF.

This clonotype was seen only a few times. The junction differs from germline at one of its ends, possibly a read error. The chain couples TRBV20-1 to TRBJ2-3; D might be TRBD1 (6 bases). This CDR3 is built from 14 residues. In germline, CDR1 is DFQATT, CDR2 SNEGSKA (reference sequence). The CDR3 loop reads CSARTGQGTDTQYF. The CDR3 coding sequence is TGCAGCGCTAGAACAGGGCAGGGCACAGATACGCAGTATTTT.

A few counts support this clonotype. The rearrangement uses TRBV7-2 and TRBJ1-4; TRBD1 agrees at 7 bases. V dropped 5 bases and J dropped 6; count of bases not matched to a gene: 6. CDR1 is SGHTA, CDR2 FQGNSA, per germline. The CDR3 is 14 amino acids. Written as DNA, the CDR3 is TGTGCCAGCAGCCTGCAGGGGGTCGATGAAAAACTGTTTTTT. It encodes CASSLQGVDEKLFF.

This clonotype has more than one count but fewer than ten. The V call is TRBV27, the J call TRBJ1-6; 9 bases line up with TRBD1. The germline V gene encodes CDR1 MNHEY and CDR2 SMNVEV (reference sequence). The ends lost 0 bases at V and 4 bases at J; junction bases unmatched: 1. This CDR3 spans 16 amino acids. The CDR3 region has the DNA TGTGCCAGCAGTTTATCTGGGACAGGGTATAATTCACCCCTCCACTTT. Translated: CASSLSGTGYNSPLHF.

The CDR3 region is CASSSMGGGLTEAFF. CDR3 DNA: TGTGCCAGCAGTTCCATGGGCGGGGGGCTTACTGAAGCTTTCTTT. This chain joins TRBV6-2 or TRBV6-3 and TRBJ1-1; tentative D call: TRBD1 (6 bases). Germline CDR1 is MNHEY and CDR2 is SVGEGT. The CDR3 runs to 15 residues. V was pared by 4 bases and J by 5 bases, with 17 bases between.

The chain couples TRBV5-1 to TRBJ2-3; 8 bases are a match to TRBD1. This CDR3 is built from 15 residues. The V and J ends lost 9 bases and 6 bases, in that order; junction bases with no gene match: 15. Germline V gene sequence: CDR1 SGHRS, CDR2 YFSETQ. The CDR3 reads CATHRGTGKQDTQYF. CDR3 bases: TGCGCCACCCACAGAGGGACAGGCAAGCAGGATACGCAGTATTTT. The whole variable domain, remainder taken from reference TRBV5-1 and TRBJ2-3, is KAGVTQTPRYLIKTRGQQVTLSCSPISGHRSVSWYQQTPGQGLQFLFEYFSETQRNKGNFPGRFSGRQFSNSRSEMNVSTLELGDSALYLCATHRGTGKQDTQYFGPGTRLTVL.

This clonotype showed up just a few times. The CDR3 sequence: CASSWTGALRSTDTQYF. The CDR3 DNA is TGCGCCAGCAGCTGGACAGGGGCCCTCAGAAGCACAGATACGCAGTATTTT. The V call is TRBV5-1, the J call TRBJ2-3, with 9 positions matching TRBD1. Germline V CDR1 and CDR2: SGHRS, YFSETQ. This CDR3 is built from 17 residues. V lost 3 bases and J lost 0; bases outside the gene matches: 8.

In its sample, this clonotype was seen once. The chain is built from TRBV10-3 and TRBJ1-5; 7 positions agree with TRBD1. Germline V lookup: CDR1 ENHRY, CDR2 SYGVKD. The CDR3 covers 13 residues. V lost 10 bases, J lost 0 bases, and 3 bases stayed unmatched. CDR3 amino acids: CATQGDSNQPQHF. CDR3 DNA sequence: TGTGCCACTCAGGGGGATAGCAATCAGCCCCAGCATTTT.

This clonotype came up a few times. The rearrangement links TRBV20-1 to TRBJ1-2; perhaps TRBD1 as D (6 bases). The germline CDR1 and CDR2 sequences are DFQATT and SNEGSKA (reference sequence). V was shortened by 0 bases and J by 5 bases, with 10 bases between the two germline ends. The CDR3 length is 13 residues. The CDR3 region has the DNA TGCAGTGCTAGAGACAGGGGTCGGTATGGCTACACCTTC. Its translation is CSARDRGRYGYTF.

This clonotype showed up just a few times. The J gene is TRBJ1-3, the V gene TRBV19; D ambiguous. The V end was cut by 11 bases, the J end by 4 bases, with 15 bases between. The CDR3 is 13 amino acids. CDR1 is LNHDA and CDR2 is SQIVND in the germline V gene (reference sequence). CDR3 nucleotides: TGTGCCGCCAGACGGGGTGCGGGAAACACCATATATTTT. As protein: CAARRGAGNTIYF. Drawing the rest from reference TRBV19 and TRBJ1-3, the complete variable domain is DGGITQSPKYLFRKEGQNVTLSCEQNLNHDAMYWYRQDPGQGLRLIYYSQIVNDFQKGDIAEGYSVSREKKESFPLTVTSAQKNPTAFYLCAARRGAGNTIYFGEGSWLTVV.

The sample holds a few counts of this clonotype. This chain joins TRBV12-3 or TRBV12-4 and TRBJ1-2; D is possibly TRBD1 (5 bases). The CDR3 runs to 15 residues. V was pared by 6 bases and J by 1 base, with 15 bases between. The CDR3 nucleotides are TGTGCCAGCAGCCTGGGGCAGGGAAATAACTATGGCTACACCTTC. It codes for CASSLGQGNNYGYTF.

CDR3 coding DNA: TGTGCCAGCAGCTTAGGAGATGAGGCCTACGAGCAGTACTTC. Protein sequence: CASSLGDEAYEQYF. The chain links TRBV7-6 to TRBJ2-7; D ambiguous. The germline gives CDR1 SGHVS, CDR2 FNYEAQ. V lost 1 base and J lost 2, with 9 bases in between. The CDR3 sequence is 14 residues long.

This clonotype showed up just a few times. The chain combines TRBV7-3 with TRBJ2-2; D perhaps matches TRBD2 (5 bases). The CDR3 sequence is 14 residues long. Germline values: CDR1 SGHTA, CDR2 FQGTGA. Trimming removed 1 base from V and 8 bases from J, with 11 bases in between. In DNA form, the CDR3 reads TGTGCCAGCAGCTTAAATCCCCCGGGAGGGGAGCTGTTTTTT. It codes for CASSLNPPGGELFF.

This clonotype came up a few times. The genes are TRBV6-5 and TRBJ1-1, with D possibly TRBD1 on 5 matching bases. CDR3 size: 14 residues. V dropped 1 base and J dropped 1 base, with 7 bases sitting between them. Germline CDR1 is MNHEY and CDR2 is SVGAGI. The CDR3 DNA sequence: TGTGCCAGCAGTTACTGGCAGGGGAACACTGAAGCTTTCTTT. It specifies CASSYWQGNTEAFF.

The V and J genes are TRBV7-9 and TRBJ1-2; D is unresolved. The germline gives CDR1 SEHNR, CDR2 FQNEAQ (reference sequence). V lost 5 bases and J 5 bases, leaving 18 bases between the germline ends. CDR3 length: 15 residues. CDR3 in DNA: TGTGCCAGCAGCCCAGACGGCGAAGGGCGATATGGCTACACCTTC. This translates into CASSPDGEGRYGYTF. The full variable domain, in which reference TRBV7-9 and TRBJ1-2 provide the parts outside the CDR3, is DTGVSQNPRHKITKRGQNVTFRCDPISEHNRLYWYRQTLGQGPEFLTYFQNEAQLEKSRLLSDRFSAERPKGSFSTLEIQRTEQGDSAMYLCASSPDGEGRYGYTFGSGTRLTVV.

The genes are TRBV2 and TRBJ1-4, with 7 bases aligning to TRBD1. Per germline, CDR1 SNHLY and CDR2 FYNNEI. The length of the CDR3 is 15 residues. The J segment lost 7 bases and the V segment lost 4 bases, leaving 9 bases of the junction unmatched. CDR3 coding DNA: TGTGCCAGCAGTGCCCGCCGACAGGGAGGTGAAAAACTGTTTTTT. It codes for CASSARRQGGEKLFF.

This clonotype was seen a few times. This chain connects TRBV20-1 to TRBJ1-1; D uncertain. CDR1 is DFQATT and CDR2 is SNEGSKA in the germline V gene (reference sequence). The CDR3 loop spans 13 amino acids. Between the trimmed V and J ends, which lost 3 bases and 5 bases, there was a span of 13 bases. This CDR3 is CSASQEVETEAFF. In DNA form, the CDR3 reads TGCAGTGCTAGTCAGGAGGTGGAAACTGAAGCTTTCTTT.

CDR3 sequence reads: CSASLVDTEAFF. The CDR3 DNA sequence: TGCAGTGCTAGTCTGGTGGACACTGAAGCTTTCTTT. V gene TRBV20-1 combines with J gene TRBJ1-1; D not resolved. Germline V gives CDR1 DFQATT, CDR2 SNEGSKA (reference sequence). CDR3 size: 12 residues. V lost 3 bases and J lost 3, with 8 bases in between.

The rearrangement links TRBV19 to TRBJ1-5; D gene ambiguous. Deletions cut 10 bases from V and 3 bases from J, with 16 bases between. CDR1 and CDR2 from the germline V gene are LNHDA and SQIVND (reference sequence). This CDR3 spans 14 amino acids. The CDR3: CATGLLGANQPQHF. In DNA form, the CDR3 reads TGTGCCACCGGATTGCTTGGTGCCAATCAGCCCCAGCATTTT.

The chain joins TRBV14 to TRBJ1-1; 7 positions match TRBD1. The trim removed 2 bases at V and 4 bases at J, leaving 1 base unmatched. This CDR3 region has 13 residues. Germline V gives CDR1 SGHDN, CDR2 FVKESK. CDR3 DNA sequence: TGTGCCAGCAGCCAACAGGGGGTCACTGAAGCTTTCTTT. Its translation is CASSQQGVTEAFF.

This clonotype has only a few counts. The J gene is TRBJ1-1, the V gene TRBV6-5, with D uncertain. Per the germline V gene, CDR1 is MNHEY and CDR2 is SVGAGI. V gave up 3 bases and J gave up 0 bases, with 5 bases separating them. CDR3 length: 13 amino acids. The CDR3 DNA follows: TGTGCCAGCAGTTATAGCGTGAACACTGAAGCTTTCTTT. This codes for CASSYSVNTEAFF.

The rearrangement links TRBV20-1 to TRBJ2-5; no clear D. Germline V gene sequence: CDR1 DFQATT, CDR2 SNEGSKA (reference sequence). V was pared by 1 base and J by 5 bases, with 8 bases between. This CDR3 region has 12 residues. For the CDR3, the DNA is TGCAGTGCTAGAGGTAGCCCGGAGACCCAGTACTTC. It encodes CSARGSPETQYF.

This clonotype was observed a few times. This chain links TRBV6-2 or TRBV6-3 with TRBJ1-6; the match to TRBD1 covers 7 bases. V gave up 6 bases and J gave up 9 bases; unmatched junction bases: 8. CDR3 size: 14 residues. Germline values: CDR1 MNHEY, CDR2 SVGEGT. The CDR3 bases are TGTGCCAGCAGAAGAACAGGGGATCGTTCACCCCTCCACTTT. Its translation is CASRRTGDRSPLHF.

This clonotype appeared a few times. CDR3 amino acids: CSARRGQFEAFF. The CDR3 region has the DNA TGCAGTGCTAGAAGGGGGCAGTTTGAAGCTTTCTTT. V is TRBV20-1 and J is TRBJ1-1, with TRBD1 matching over 7 bases. The ends lost 2 bases at V and 7 bases at J; junction bases unmatched: 4. Germline V lookup: CDR1 DFQATT, CDR2 SNEGSKA (reference sequence). The CDR3 length is 12 residues.